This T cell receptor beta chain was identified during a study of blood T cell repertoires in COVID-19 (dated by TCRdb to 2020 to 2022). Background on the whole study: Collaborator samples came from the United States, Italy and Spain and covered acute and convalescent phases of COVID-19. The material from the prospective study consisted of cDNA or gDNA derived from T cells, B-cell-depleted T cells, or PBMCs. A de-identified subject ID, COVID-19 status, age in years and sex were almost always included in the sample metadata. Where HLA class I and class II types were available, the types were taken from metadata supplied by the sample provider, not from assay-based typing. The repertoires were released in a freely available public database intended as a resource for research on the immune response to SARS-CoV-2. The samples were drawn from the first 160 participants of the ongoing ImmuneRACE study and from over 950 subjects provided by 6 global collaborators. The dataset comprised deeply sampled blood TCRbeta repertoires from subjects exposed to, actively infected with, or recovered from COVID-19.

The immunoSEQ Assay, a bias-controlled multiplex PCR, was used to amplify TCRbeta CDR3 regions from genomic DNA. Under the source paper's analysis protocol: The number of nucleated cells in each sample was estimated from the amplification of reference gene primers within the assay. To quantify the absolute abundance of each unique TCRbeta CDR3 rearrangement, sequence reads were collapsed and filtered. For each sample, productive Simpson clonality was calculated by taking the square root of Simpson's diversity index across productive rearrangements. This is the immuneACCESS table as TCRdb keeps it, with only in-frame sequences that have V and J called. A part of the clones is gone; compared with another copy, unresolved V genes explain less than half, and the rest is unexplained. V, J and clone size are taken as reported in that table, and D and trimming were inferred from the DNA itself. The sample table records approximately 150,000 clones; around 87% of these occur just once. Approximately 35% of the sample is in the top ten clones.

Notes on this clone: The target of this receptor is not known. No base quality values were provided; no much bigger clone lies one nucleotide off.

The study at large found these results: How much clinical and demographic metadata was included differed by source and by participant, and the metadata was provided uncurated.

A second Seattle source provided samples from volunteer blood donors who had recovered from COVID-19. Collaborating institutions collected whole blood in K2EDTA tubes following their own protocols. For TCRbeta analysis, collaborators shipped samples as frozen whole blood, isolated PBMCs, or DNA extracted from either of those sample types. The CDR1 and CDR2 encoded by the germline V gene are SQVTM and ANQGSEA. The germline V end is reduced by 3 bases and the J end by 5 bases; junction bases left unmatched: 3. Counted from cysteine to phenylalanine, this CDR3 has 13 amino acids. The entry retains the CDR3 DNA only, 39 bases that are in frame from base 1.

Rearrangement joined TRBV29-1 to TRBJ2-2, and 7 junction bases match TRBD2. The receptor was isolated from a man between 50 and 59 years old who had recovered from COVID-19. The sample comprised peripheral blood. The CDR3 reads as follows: CSVDQGGTGELFF. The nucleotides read TGCAGCGTTGATCAGGGAGGGACCGGGGAGCTGTTTTTT.